A selection of T cell receptor beta chains follows, all from one sample in a study of cytomegalovirus exposure and HLA in healthy donors. The method was immunoSEQ multiplex PCR; TCRdb's version includes in-frame clones alone and lacks a portion of them. The profile shows approximately 120,000 clones, about 81% of them singletons. The sequencing input was PBMCs. These receptor sequences come from a woman aged 25 to 45 in good health and CMV-seronegative. Both conserved end residues are part of each CDR3. A D gene is named only where the DNA matches it firmly. Where a row states a size, it is once, few, many or the class of an expanded clone; other rows omit it.

abundance	v_gene	d_gene	j_gene	CDR3aa	CDR3nt
few	TRBV27	-	TRBJ1-2	CASSIHGGGGLYGYTF	TGTGCCAGCTCCATACATGGGGGAGGGGGGCTCTATGGCTACACCTTC
-	TRBV7-2	-	TRBJ1-1	CASSFSTGLNTEAFF	TGTGCCAGCAGCTTTTCCACAGGGCTGAACACTGAAGCTTTCTTT
-	TRBV5-3	-	TRBJ1-1	CARSLGECTEAFF	TGTGCCAGAAGCTTGGGGGAGTGCACTGAAGCTTTCTTT
-	TRBV6-1	-	TRBJ1-6	CATGQYNSPLHF	TGTGCCACCGGACAGTATAATTCACCCCTCCACTTT
-	TRBV4-1	-	TRBJ2-3	CASSFRTATSTDTQYF	TGCGCCAGCAGTTTTCGGACAGCAACTAGCACAGATACGCAGTATTTT
-	TRBV5-5	TRBD1	TRBJ1-1	CASSLMGQPNTEAFF	TGTGCCAGCAGCTTGATGGGACAGCCTAACACTGAAGCTTTCTTT
-	TRBV10-3	-	TRBJ1-2	CAISEQLGGASYGYTF	TGTGCCATCAGTGAGCAACTGGGCGGGGCCAGCTATGGCTACACCTTC
-	TRBV6-5	TRBD1	TRBJ1-3	CASSGYRGRGNTIYF	TGTGCCAGCAGCGGATACAGGGGGCGAGGAAACACCATATATTTT
-	TRBV7-3	TRBD2	TRBJ2-3	CASSSSGIPLGDTQYF	TGTGCCAGCAGCTCCAGCGGGATCCCCCTTGGAGATACGCAGTATTTT
-	TRBV18	-	TRBJ1-1	CASSPSGSGNTEAFF	TGTGCCAGCTCCCCTTCAGGGTCGGGGAACACTGAAGCTTTCTTT
-	TRBV5-1	-	TRBJ2-2	CASSGVDANTGELFF	TGCGCCAGCAGCGGAGTAGACGCGAACACCGGGGAGCTGTTTTTT
-	TRBV5-4	-	TRBJ2-5	CASSLELAGGETQYF	TGTGCCAGCAGCTTGGAGTTAGCAGGGGGGGAGACCCAGTACTTC
-	TRBV19	TRBD1	TRBJ1-2	CASSILAGGYGYTF	TGTGCCAGTAGTATCTTGGCAGGGGGCTATGGCTACACCTTC
-	TRBV7-9	TRBD1	TRBJ2-2	CASSLGQGTTGELFF	TGTGCCAGCAGCTTAGGACAGGGCACCACCGGGGAGCTGTTTTTT
-	TRBV4-1	-	TRBJ1-1	CASSLLWRGNTEAFF	TGCGCCAGCAGCCTTCTTTGGAGGGGGAACACTGAAGCTTTCTTT
-	TRBV7-2	-	TRBJ1-4	CASSLKRATNEKLFF	TGTGCCAGCAGCTTAAAGCGGGCAACTAATGAAAAACTGTTTTTT
-	TRBV2	-	TRBJ1-1	CASNKKQGPRSMNTEAFF	TGTGCCAGCAATAAAAAACAGGGTCCCCGCTCCATGAACACTGAAGCTTTCTTT
-	TRBV5-1	-	TRBJ2-2	CASRQGIGTGELFF	TGCGCCAGCCGGCAGGGAATAGGCACCGGGGAGCTGTTTTTT
-	TRBV11-3	-	TRBJ1-1	CASSLESHPGGTEAFF	TGTGCCAGCAGCTTAGAGTCCCACCCGGGCGGGACTGAAGCTTTCTTT
once	TRBV5-1	TRBD1	TRBJ1-6	CASSLGQGSSSPLHF	TGCGCCAGCAGCTTGGGACAGGGGTCTTCTTCACCCCTCCACTTT
-	TRBV5-1	-	TRBJ2-5	CASSLEAGPETQYF	TGCGCCAGCAGCTTGGAGGCGGGTCCAGAGACCCAGTACTTC
-	TRBV7-2	TRBD2	TRBJ2-7	CASSLNPSGSYEQYF	TGTGCCAGCAGCTTAAACCCTAGCGGCTCCTACGAGCAGTACTTC
once	TRBV7-9	-	TRBJ2-1	CASSLNQGSSYNEQFF	TGTGCCAGCAGCTTAAATCAGGGGAGCTCCTACAATGAGCAGTTCTTC
-	TRBV7-2	-	TRBJ2-1	CASSPAAKGGEQFF	TGTGCCAGCAGCCCAGCGGCTAAGGGCGGTGAGCAGTTCTTC
-	TRBV7-9	TRBD2	TRBJ2-7	CSSSPGTSAEQYF	TGTTCCAGCAGCCCCGGGACTAGCGCCGAGCAGTACTTC
-	TRBV6-6	-	TRBJ1-2	CASQGQVGYTF	TGTGCCAGCCAGGGGCAGGTGGGCTACACCTTC
-	TRBV11-3	-	TRBJ2-2	CASSLPIRDPIDTGELFF	TGTGCCAGCAGCTTACCTATTCGGGATCCTATCGACACCGGGGAGCTGTTTTTT
few	TRBV11-3	TRBD1	TRBJ1-3	CASSRIDRVHTIYF	TGTGCCAGCAGCCGAATTGACAGGGTTCACACCATATATTTT
-	TRBV11-2	-	TRBJ1-1	CASSSTGLNTEAFF	TGTGCCAGCAGCAGCACAGGATTGAACACTGAAGCTTTCTTT
-	TRBV6-4	-	TRBJ1-1	CASSVSGPHEAFF	TGTGCCAGCAGTGTATCGGGTCCCCATGAAGCTTTCTTT
-	TRBV6-6	-	TRBJ2-5	CASSYFGGQETQYF	TGTGCCAGCAGTTACTTCGGGGGCCAAGAGACCCAGTACTTC
-	TRBV7-9	-	TRBJ2-7	CTSSLQTYEQYF	TGTACCAGCAGCTTACAGACCTACGAGCAGTACTTC
-	TRBV4-1	-	TRBJ1-1	CASSQEWANRATEAFF	TGCGCCAGCAGCCAAGAATGGGCGAACAGGGCCACTGAAGCTTTCTTT
-	TRBV6-1	-	TRBJ1-5	CASSEVRGASQPQHF	TGTGCCAGCAGTGAAGTCCGGGGGGCGAGTCAGCCCCAGCATTTT
-	TRBV4-3	-	TRBJ1-5	CASSQDAGQPQHF	TGCGCCAGCAGCCAAGATGCGGGTCAGCCCCAGCATTTT
-	TRBV29-1	-	TRBJ2-1	CSVSHFGTNNEQFF	TGCAGCGTTTCTCACTTTGGGACAAACAATGAGCAGTTCTTC
-	TRBV13	TRBD2	TRBJ2-3	CASTSFGQRGVDTQYF	TGTGCCAGCACCTCTTTCGGTCAGCGGGGGGTCGATACGCAGTATTTT
few	TRBV6-6	-	TRBJ2-1	CASSSVYNEQFF	TGTGCCAGCAGTTCCGTTTACAATGAGCAGTTCTTC
-	TRBV5-1	-	TRBJ1-1	CASSFAENTEAFF	TGCGCCAGCAGCTTTGCGGAGAACACTGAAGCTTTCTTT
-	TRBV9	-	TRBJ1-3	CASSVYTGSGNTIYF	TGTGCCAGCAGCGTATACACAGGCTCTGGAAACACCATATATTTT
-	TRBV6-5	-	TRBJ2-1	CASGAGANEQFF	TGTGCCAGCGGGGCGGGGGCCAATGAGCAGTTCTTC
-	TRBV7-9	-	TRBJ2-5	CASLGGSKTQYF	TGTGCCAGCTTAGGAGGGAGTAAGACCCAGTACTTC
-	TRBV2	TRBD1	TRBJ1-5	CASSNRDRGLYSNQPQHF	TGTGCCAGCAGTAACCGGGACAGGGGGCTTTATAGCAATCAGCCCCAGCATTTT
once	TRBV7-7	-	TRBJ2-2	CASSLSLALGELFF	TGTGCTAGCAGCTTAAGCCTAGCCCTCGGGGAGCTGTTTTTT
-	TRBV7-2	TRBD1	TRBJ1-2	CASSRQTGTGDGYTF	TGTGCCAGCAGCCGCCAGACCGGGACAGGCGATGGCTACACCTTC
-	TRBV2	TRBD1	TRBJ2-1	CASSEEGTGYNEQFF	TGTGCCAGCAGTGAAGAGGGGACAGGGTACAATGAGCAGTTCTTC
-	TRBV29-1	-	TRBJ2-7	CSVEDRYEQYF	TGCAGCGTTGAAGACCGCTACGAGCAGTACTTC
-	TRBV10-3	-	TRBJ1-2	CAISEPRGGSYGYTF	TGTGCCATCAGTGAACCCCGTGGCGGGTCCTATGGCTACACCTTC